Following are 22 T cell receptor beta chains from one sample sequenced in a study of T-cell reconstitution after alpha-beta-depleted transplantation in children. Unique molecular identifiers were incorporated when the TCRbeta library was constructed. MiXCR was run by TCRdb on the PCR reads, yielding one entry per CDR3 protein. This sample yields approximately 500,000 distinct CDR3 sequences, of which 27% are seen a single time; 35% to 40% belongs to the top ten. The sequences come from PBMCs, collected before TCRalphabeta/CD19-depleted stem cell transplant. The receptors were gathered from a boy under three years old with Wiskott-Aldrich syndrome, due to receive a stem cell transplant.

The sample holds a few counts of this clonotype. The V and J genes are TRBV5-1 and TRBJ2-5; TRBD2 aligns across 13 bases. The CDR3 is 18 amino acids. Germline V gene data show CDR1 as SGHRS and CDR2 as YFSETQ. The ends lost 4 bases at V and 2 bases at J; junction bases unmatched: 11. CDR3 amino acids: CASSDGLAGEGRQETQYF. The DNA of the CDR3 is TGCGCCAGCAGCGACGGACTAGCGGGAGAGGGTCGGCAAGAGACCCAGTACTTC.

The rearrangement links TRBV30 to TRBJ2-2; D is unresolved. V was pared by 3 bases and J by 4 bases, with 12 bases between. CDR3 length equals 14 residues. Germline CDR1 reads GTSNPN; CDR2 reads SVGIG (reference sequence). CDR3 loop: CAWSSRLVTGELFF. DNA for the CDR3: TGTGCCTGGAGCTCACGCCTCGTCACCGGGGAGCTGTTTTTT.

The CDR3 coding sequence is TGTGCCAGCTCACTCATGACGGGGATGAACACTGAAGCTTTCTTT. Translation gives CASSLMTGMNTEAFF. The chain combines TRBV18 with TRBJ1-1; no definite D call. The CDR3 is made up of 15 amino acids. V was clipped by 4 bases and J by 0 bases, with 12 bases between them. CDR1 is KGHSH and CDR2 is LQKENI in the germline V gene.

The chain uses TRBV10-3 and TRBJ2-3; D is uncertain. CDR3 length: 12 amino acids. Germline CDR1 ENHRY, CDR2 SYGVKD. V shed 3 bases and J shed 4 bases, with 5 bases lying between them. CDR3 region: CAISDRADTQYF. CDR3 DNA sequence: TGTGCCATCAGTGATCGCGCAGATACGCAGTATTTT.

This chain links TRBV24-1 with TRBJ2-5; 10 nucleotides align to TRBD1. In germline, CDR1 is KGHDR, CDR2 SFDVKD. The CDR3 spans 14 residues. The ends lost 7 bases at V and 2 bases at J; junction bases unmatched: 3. The CDR3 coding sequence is TGTGCCACCAGGGGACAGGGGTGGCAAGAGACCCAGTACTTC. Amino acids: CATRGQGWQETQYF.

The chain has TRBV6-1 and TRBJ2-2, with TRBD2 identical over 7 bases. V dropped 11 bases and J dropped 5; count of bases not matched to a gene: 11. CDR1 is MNHNS and CDR2 is SASEGT in the germline V gene. This CDR3 region has 14 residues. Here the CDR3 DNA reads TGTGCCGCAGCGGGTTCAGCGGGGACCGGGGAGCTGTTTTTT. This translates into CAAAGSAGTGELFF.

This clonotype occurred a few times. V gene TRBV2 combines with J gene TRBJ1-1; D ambiguous. The V gene lost 3 bases and the J gene lost 3 bases, with 8 bases spanning the gap. Germline values: CDR1 SNHLY, CDR2 FYNNEI. This CDR3 has 13 residues. In nucleotides, the CDR3 is TGTGCCAGCAGTGACAGACCTTACACTGAAGCTTTCTTT. Amino acid sequence: CASSDRPYTEAFF.

The rearrangement uses TRBV15 and TRBJ2-3; D not resolved. This CDR3 region has 13 residues. The ends were cut back, 0 bases at V and 9 bases at J, with 10 bases in the middle. Germline CDR1 LNHNV, CDR2 YYDKDF (reference sequence). In nucleotides, the CDR3 is TGTGCCACCAGCAGAGACCCGCCCGGGACGCAGTATTTT. It is translated as CATSRDPPGTQYF.

The V call is TRBV28, the J call TRBJ2-5; 7 nucleotides match TRBD1. Germline V gives CDR1 MDHEN, CDR2 SYDVKM. V shed 4 bases and J 1 base; nucleotides not matched to a gene: 9. The CDR3 has 16 residues. The CDR3 loop reads CASSSSKQGSQETQYF. The CDR3 coding sequence is TGTGCCAGCAGTTCCTCCAAACAGGGGTCCCAAGAGACCCAGTACTTC.

J is TRBJ1-1 and V is TRBV14, with D uncertain. This CDR3 is built from 15 residues. Trimming took 0 bases from V and 6 from J, leaving 14 bases between them. CDR1 and CDR2 from the germline V gene are SGHDN and FVKESK. CDR3 sequence (DNA): TGTGCCAGCAGCCAAGAGGTAGGGTGGAGGGCTGAAGCTTTCTTT. Protein product: CASSQEVGWRAEAFF.

The V gene is TRBV10-3, the J gene TRBJ2-2; D is possibly TRBD2 (6 bases). Germline CDR1 is ENHRY and CDR2 is SYGVKD. V lost 2 bases to trimming and J lost 0 bases, with 16 bases between them. The length of the CDR3 is 18 residues. The CDR3 region has the DNA TGTGCCATCAGTGAGGGGACTGGGATCTTTGCGAACACCGGGGAGCTGTTTTTT. Its protein is CAISEGTGIFANTGELFF.

This clonotype was seen a few times. The V gene is TRBV5-1, the J gene TRBJ2-1, with a weak D call TRBD2 (5 bases). The CDR3 totals 16 residues. V was cut by 0 bases and J by 8 bases, with 18 bases left in between. Germline V gene lookup returns CDR1 SGHRS and CDR2 YFSETQ. The CDR3 nucleotides are TGCGCCAGCAGCTTGGCCAGGCTAGCAGCTAGGGATGAGCAGTTCTTC. It codes for CASSLARLAARDEQFF.

This clonotype is a singleton in its sample. The junction and the germline gene differ at one end; a read error may be behind it. V is TRBV20-1 and J is TRBJ2-2; D is uncertain. The CDR3 extends over 15 amino acids. Germline V lookup: CDR1 DFQATT, CDR2 SNEGSKA (reference sequence). The CDR3 is CCARRRPANTGELFF. The CDR3 DNA reads TGCTGTGCTAGACGGCGACCCGCGAACACCGGGGAGCTGTTTTTT.

This chain connects TRBV27 to TRBJ1-2; D might be TRBD1 (6 bases). V was pared by 5 bases and J by 2 bases, with 15 bases between. This CDR3 is 15 amino acids long. The germline CDR1 and CDR2 sequences are MNHEY and SMNVEV (reference sequence). CDR3 in DNA: TGTGCCAGCAGTCCACTAGACAGGATCAACTATGGCTACACCTTC. Encoded protein: CASSPLDRINYGYTF.

This clonotype showed up just a few times. The rearrangement links TRBV29-1 to TRBJ2-3; 13 bases are a match to TRBD2. Germline CDR1 reads SQVTM; CDR2 reads ANQGSEA. The trim removed 6 bases at V and 5 bases at J, leaving 5 bases unmatched. The CDR3 totals 14 residues. The CDR3 coding sequence is TGCAGCGTCGCCGGACTAGCGGGAGAAGATACGCAGTATTTT. Translated, it gives CSVAGLAGEDTQYF.

This clonotype was counted between two and nine times. The rearrangement joins TRBV3-1 to TRBJ2-7; 9 nucleotides match TRBD2. V trimming: 4 bases; J trimming: 6 bases; junction bases outside the gene matches: 7. Germline V lookup: CDR1 LGHDT, CDR2 YNNKEL (reference sequence). CDR3 length equals 14 residues. In nucleotides, the CDR3 is TGTGCCAGCAGCCGATTAGCGGGAGTTAGCGAGCAGTACTTC. Encoded protein: CASSRLAGVSEQYF.

The chain combines TRBV5-1 with TRBJ2-2, with TRBD2 as a possible D gene (5 bases). V lost 2 bases and J lost 4, with 9 bases in between. Germline V CDR1 and CDR2: SGHRS, YFSETQ. This CDR3 spans 14 amino acids. The CDR3 loop is CASSLIGGTGELFF. The CDR3, as DNA: TGCGCCAGCAGCTTAATTGGAGGCACCGGGGAGCTGTTTTTT.

The J gene is TRBJ2-4, the V gene TRBV2, with a possible D match to TRBD1 (5 bases). Germline CDR1 reads SNHLY; CDR2 reads FYNNEI. This CDR3 contains 16 residues. The V and J ends lost 6 bases and 0 bases respectively, with 15 bases between them. For the CDR3, the DNA is TGTGCCAGCAGATTTAAATGGACATCAGCCAAAAACATTCAGTACTTC. It is translated as CASRFKWTSAKNIQYF.

The sample holds a few counts of this clonotype. The V gene is TRBV6-1, the J gene TRBJ1-5; D unclear. CDR3 length: 15 amino acids. Germline V CDR1 and CDR2: MNHNS, SASEGT. V was shortened by 1 base and J by 7 bases, with 14 bases between the two germline ends. The CDR3 protein is CASSEDTRSIQPQHF. The DNA for the CDR3 is TGTGCCAGCAGTGAAGATACAAGAAGTATCCAGCCCCAGCATTTT.

This clonotype was seen a handful of times. The chain uses TRBV5-1 and TRBJ1-5, with TRBD1 matching over 7 bases. The germline V gene encodes CDR1 SGHRS and CDR2 YFSETQ. With 3 bases clipped from V and 7 bases from J, the junction kept 19 bases outside the gene matches. The CDR3 is 18 residues long. The CDR3 reads CASSSIVRDSLIGQPQHF. In DNA, the CDR3 is TGCGCCAGCAGCTCGATAGTCCGGGACAGCCTAATAGGGCAGCCCCAGCATTTT.

The chain is built from TRBV12-3 or TRBV12-4 and TRBJ2-1; 10 bases are shared with TRBD1. V lost 6 bases, J lost 6 bases, and 8 bases stayed unmatched. The CDR3 sequence is 15 residues long. CDR3 amino acids: CASSPDRGTFNEQFF. DNA for the CDR3: TGTGCCAGCAGCCCGGACAGGGGGACCTTCAATGAGCAGTTCTTC.

The genes are TRBV9 and TRBJ2-3; possible D gene TRBD2, 5 bases. The V gene's germline CDR1 is SGDLS and CDR2 YYNGEE. CDR3 length: 16 amino acids. With 4 bases removed from V and 0 bases from J, the gap between germline ends came to 15 bases. CDR3 nucleotide sequence: TGTGCCAGCAGCCTGAGCGGAAACCCCAGCACAGATACGCAGTATTTT. Protein product: CASSLSGNPSTDTQYF. The variable domain in full, completed from reference TRBV9 and TRBJ2-3, reads DSGVTQTPKHLITATGQRVTLRCSPRSGDLSVYWYQQSLDQGLQFLIQYYNGEERAKGNILERFSAQQFPDLHSELNLSSLELGDSALYFCASSLSGNPSTDTQYFGPGTRLTVL.